A single sample is the source of the 4 T cell receptor beta chains below, sequenced in a study of vaccination and CD4 T cells after COVID-19. Sequenced with the Oncomine TCR Beta short-read assay was DNA taken from cultured CD4+ T cells. MiXCR was run by TCRdb on the PCR reads, yielding one entry per CDR3 protein. The sample lists about 10,000 distinct CDR3 sequences; 60% to 70% were seen once. The treatment denotes: roughly nine-day PBMC culture with coronavirus spike peptide pools or control peptides (ViraFEST assay). No antigen has been assigned to these receptors. The sequenced sample was CD4+ T cells from blood, cultured in vitro. The origin of the receptors is a human donor who had recovered from COVID-19.

V gene TRBV10-3 combines with J gene TRBJ1-6; D is unclear. CDR3 length equals 17 residues. V lost 1 base and J lost 0, with 10 bases in between. CDR1 and CDR2 from the germline V gene are ENHRY and SYGVKD. The CDR3 coding sequence is TGTGCCATCAGTGAGTTTGGAGGGAGCTCCTATAATTCACCCCTCCACTTT. Protein product: CAISEFGGSSYNSPLHF.

DNA of the CDR3: TGTGCCAGCAGCCCAGGACAGGGTCTTACAGATACGCAGTATTTT. It codes for CASSPGQGLTDTQYF. This chain joins TRBV11-3 and TRBJ2-3, with 8 bases that match TRBD1. CDR1 is SGHNT, CDR2 YENEEA, per germline. Trimming took 5 bases from V and 3 from J; bases not matched to a gene: 7. CDR3 size: 15 residues.

The gene calls are TRBV7-2 and TRBJ2-1; D perhaps matches TRBD2 (6 bases). Trimming cost V 0 bases and J 3 bases, with 9 bases left between them. This CDR3 has 15 amino acids. CDR1 and CDR2 (germline): SGHTA, FQGNSA. DNA for the CDR3: TGTGCCAGCAGCTTAGCAAAGACTAGCTACAATGAGCAGTTCTTC. Residues: CASSLAKTSYNEQFF.

This clonotype turned up a few times. The chain joins TRBV10-3 to TRBJ2-5, with TRBD2 identical over 13 bases. V shed 5 bases, J shed 2 bases, and the junction held 8 bases outside the gene matches. Per germline, CDR1 ENHRY and CDR2 SYGVKD. The CDR3 covers 17 residues. CDR3 residues: CAISPGTSGTGQETQYF. The CDR3 nucleotides are TGTGCCATCAGTCCCGGGACTAGCGGGACGGGGCAAGAGACCCAGTACTTC.